This is a list of T cell receptor beta chains from one sample in a study of blood T cell repertoires in COVID-19. Repertoires were generated with immunoSEQ multiplex PCR, while TCRdb's copy carries only in-frame clones and drops some. This sample has around 150,000 clones, with about 86% found just once. The sample was PBMCs or T cells enriched from blood (not recorded which). Source of these receptors: a middle-aged man who had recovered from COVID-19. The CDR3 runs from the conserved cysteine through the conserved F or W. The D gene is left open where the match is weak. Rows give clone size only sometimes, using once, few, many, or a class for an expanded clone.

NA	TRBJ1-2	NA	TRBV12-3/TRBV12-4	TGTGCCAGCAGTTTAAAGGGCGCAGGGGTCTACACCTTC	CASSLKGAGVYTF
NA	TRBJ1-2	NA	TRBV13	TGTGCCAGCAGCTTGTGGGGGGTAGACTACACCTTC	CASSLWGVDYTF
NA	TRBJ1-6	TRBD1	TRBV5-1	TGCGCCAGCAGCCCGACAGGGGAGCTTAATTCACCCCTCCACTTT	CASSPTGELNSPLHF
NA	TRBJ2-1	TRBD1	TRBV11-3	TGTGCCAGCAGCTTAGTGGGACAGGGAAGCAATGAGCAGTTCTTC	CASSLVGQGSNEQFF
NA	TRBJ1-1	TRBD1	TRBV6-5	TGTGCCAGCAGAGCGGACAGGGGGAACACTGAAGCTTTCTTT	CASRADRGNTEAFF
NA	TRBJ2-4	NA	TRBV3-1/TRBV3-2	TGTGCCAGCAGCCAAGATCGTCGCATTCAGTACTTC	CASSQDRRIQYF
NA	TRBJ1-2	NA	TRBV5-1	TGCGCCAGCAGCTTGGCCGTTAGAGAGGGTACATCGGGCTACACCTTC	CASSLAVREGTSGYTF
NA	TRBJ1-1	NA	TRBV20-1	TGCAGTGCTAGTTCGATCCAGGGGAACACTGAAGCTTTCTTT	CSASSIQGNTEAFF
NA	TRBJ1-3	TRBD1	TRBV9	TGTGCCAGCAGCGTAAGACCACTAATGGGACAGGGAAGCGGTAACTCTGGAAACACCATATATTTT	CASSVRPLMGQGSGNSGNTIYF
NA	TRBJ1-2	NA	TRBV2	TGTGCCAGCCAAGCTCAAGACTATGGCTACACCTTC	CASQAQDYGYTF
NA	TRBJ1-1	TRBD1	TRBV3-1/TRBV3-2	TGTGCCAGCAGGTCGGGACAGGGGAACCCTGAAGCTTTCTTT	CASRSGQGNPEAFF
NA	TRBJ1-1	NA	TRBV4-2	TGTGCCAGCAGCCAAGATCTACCGAACACTGAAGCTTTCTTT	CASSQDLPNTEAFF
NA	TRBJ2-7	NA	TRBV4-2	TGTGCCAGCAGCCCCGAGATAGGTGAGGTCACAAAGCAGTACTTC	CASSPEIGEVTKQYF
few	TRBJ2-5	NA	TRBV7-9	TGTGCCAGCACCTACTGGCTAGCGAATTTAGAGACACAGTACTTC	CASTYWLANLETQYF
NA	TRBJ1-2	TRBD1	TRBV7-9	TGTGCCAGCGTCCCTACAAGGGACAGATTCTTCTATGGCTACACCTTC	CASVPTRDRFFYGYTF
NA	TRBJ1-2	TRBD1	TRBV5-6	TGTGCCAGCAGCTCCAACCGGGCGGGACAGGGGGCTTGGGGCTACACCTTC	CASSSNRAGQGAWGYTF
NA	TRBJ2-6	NA	TRBV4-1	TGCGCCAGCAGCCAAGAGGAGGGGTCTGGGGCCAACGTCCTGACTTTC	CASSQEEGSGANVLTF
NA	TRBJ2-4	TRBD1	TRBV5-1	TGCGCCAGCAGCTTGGGTGAGACAGGGGGGTTCGGCATTCAGTACTTC	CASSLGETGGFGIQYF
NA	TRBJ1-2	NA	TRBV3-1/TRBV3-2	TGTGCCAGCAGCCACCCGGACGGGAGAGGAGGCTACACCTTC	CASSHPDGRGGYTF
NA	TRBJ1-5	TRBD1	TRBV19	TGTGCCAGTAGTGGGGACAGGGGTCAGCCCCAGCATTTT	CASSGDRGQPQHF
few	TRBJ1-6	TRBD1	TRBV27	TGTGCCAGCAGGACCGGGACAGGGAATTCACCCCTCCACTTT	CASRTGTGNSPLHF
NA	TRBJ2-1	TRBD1	TRBV9	TGTGCCAGCAGCGTAGCTATACAGGGGGCGGGCAATGAGCAGTTCTTC	CASSVAIQGAGNEQFF
NA	TRBJ2-3	TRBD2	TRBV6-4	TGTGCCAGCAGTCTAGCGGGGGGGCCAGATACGCAGTATTTT	CASSLAGGPDTQYF
NA	TRBJ2-3	TRBD2	TRBV7-2	TGTGCCAGCAGCCTAAAGACTAGCGGGGGGGCCTATACGCAGTATTTT	CASSLKTSGGAYTQYF
NA	TRBJ1-4	NA	TRBV21-1	TGTGCCAGCAGCAAAGGCGCAGGTCATAATGAAAAACTGTTTTTT	CASSKGAGHNEKLFF
once	TRBJ2-2	TRBD2	TRBV18	TGTGCCAGCTCACCAATCGGAGCGGGGGGGCCCGGTAACCCCGGGGAGCTGTTTTTT	CASSPIGAGGPGNPGELFF
NA	TRBJ2-2	NA	TRBV27	TGTGCCAGCAGTTTATCGCGGCCCGGGGAGCTGTTTTTT	CASSLSRPGELFF